The 8 T cell receptor beta chains in this list originate from one sample, sequenced in a study of cytomegalovirus exposure and HLA in healthy donors. Primers: 60 Vbeta forward and 13 Jbeta reverse. Profiled with immunoSEQ multiplex PCR; TCRdb holds only in-frame clones, not every one. Among 60,000 or so clones listed, more than 70% were seen once. Sequencing was carried out using PBMCs. These receptors all come from a woman aged 40-49 years in good health and CMV-seropositive.

The V and J genes are TRBV10-3 and TRBJ2-1, with TRBD2 identical over 9 bases. This CDR3 has 16 amino acids. Trimming took 6 bases from V and 7 from J; bases not matched to a gene: 13. CDR1 ENHRY and CDR2 SYGVKD come from the germline V gene. The CDR3 DNA is TGTGCCATCAGCTTGATGGCGGGGGGGCCAGTGAATGAGCAGTTCTTC. It is translated as CAISLMAGGPVNEQFF.

In regard to this clone: The same CDR3 can be traced to other DNA sequences in this sample. The rearrangement joins TRBV7-9 to TRBJ1-5; perhaps TRBD1 as D (5 bases). V was cut by 6 bases and J by 2 bases, with 14 bases left in between. CDR1 and CDR2 (germline): SEHNR, FQNEAQ (reference sequence). The CDR3 sequence is 15 residues long. The CDR3 nucleotides read TGTGCCAGCAGTTTGGGGGGGGGTGGCAATCAGCCCCAGCATTTT. The encoded protein is CASSLGGGGNQPQHF. Full variable domain (rest looked up from reference TRBV7-9 and TRBJ1-5): DTGVSQNPRHKITKRGQNVTFRCDPISEHNRLYWYRQTLGQGPEFLTYFQNEAQLEKSRLLSDRFSAERPKGSFSTLEIQRTEQGDSAMYLCASSLGGGGNQPQHFGDGTRLSIL.

This clone has a handful of counts. V and J are TRBV6-6 and TRBJ1-2; TRBD1 is a possible D gene (6 bases). V shed 2 bases and J shed 0 bases, with 10 bases lying between them. Germline V CDR1 and CDR2: MNHNY, SVGAGI (reference sequence). This CDR3 is 15 amino acids long. The CDR3 DNA follows: TGTGCCAGCAGTTACCCCAGGGGAGCTAACTATGGCTACACCTTC. Its protein product is CASSYPRGANYGYTF.

J is TRBJ2-7 and V is TRBV27; D is possibly TRBD2 (7 bases). The germline V gene encodes CDR1 MNHEY and CDR2 SMNVEV (reference sequence). CDR3 length: 15 amino acids. V was trimmed by 2 bases and J by 2 bases, leaving 13 bases between them. For the CDR3, the DNA is TGTGCCAGCAGTTTAAGGGAGGGGGGGCCCTACGAGCAGTACTTC. It encodes CASSLREGGPYEQYF.

The chain couples TRBV27 to TRBJ1-1, with a weak D call TRBD1 (6 bases). CDR1 is MNHEY, CDR2 SMNVEV, per germline (reference sequence). The CDR3 sequence is 12 residues long. V lost 5 bases and J 4 bases, leaving 8 bases between the germline ends. The CDR3 spells CASSVRGTEAFF. DNA of the CDR3: TGTGCCAGCAGTGTCAGGGGCACTGAAGCTTTCTTT.

The chain joins TRBV27 to TRBJ2-7, with no clear D. The CDR3 has 14 residues. CDR1 is MNHEY, CDR2 SMNVEV, per germline (reference sequence). Trimming removed 6 bases from V and 3 bases from J, with 15 bases in between. CDR3 sequence: CASSPPGGYYEQYF. For the CDR3, the DNA is TGTGCCAGCAGCCCTCCCGGCGGATACTACGAGCAGTACTTC.

The chain carries TRBV5-4 and TRBJ2-7; a possible D gene is TRBD1 (6 bases). CDR1 is SGHNT and CDR2 is YYREEE in the germline V gene (reference sequence). This CDR3 has 14 residues. Deletions cut 1 base from V and 3 bases from J, with 11 bases between. CDR3 amino acids: CASSLWDTLYEQYF. The CDR3 coding sequence is TGTGCCAGCAGCTTGTGGGACACACTCTACGAGCAGTACTTC.

The genes are TRBV18 and TRBJ2-1; the D is unclear. The V end lost 8 bases, the J end lost 5 bases, and 19 bases lay between the germline ends. Germline loops: CDR1 KGHSH, CDR2 LQKENI. The CDR3 sequence is 15 residues long. The CDR3 DNA is TGTGCCAGCCTTCCAATCGCAGGTGTAGACAATGAGCAGTTCTTC. Protein: CASLPIAGVDNEQFF.